This T cell receptor (beta chain) was captured in a study of blood T cell repertoires in COVID-19. The wider study: PBMCs, B-cell-depleted T cells, or T cells provided the cDNA or gDNA that made up the material.

The protocol was immunoSEQ multiplex PCR, while the TCRdb copy is restricted to in-frame clones and leaves out a portion. The table includes approximately 210,000 clones, 85% to 90% detected once. The CDR3 runs 15 residues. V was pared by 1 base and J by 7 bases, with 9 bases of the junction left unmatched. Germline V gives CDR1 SGHVS, CDR2 FNYEAQ. J is TRBJ2-7 and V is TRBV7-6; 8 bases agree with TRBD1. Sequencing was done on a sample of peripheral blood. The receptor was isolated from a human donor in a cohort sampled during active COVID-19. The chain's CDR3 is CASSLEDRVLNEQYF. Written as DNA, the CDR3 is TGTGCCAGCAGCTTAGAGGACAGGGTGCTAAATGAGCAGTACTTC.